This T cell receptor (beta chain) was documented in a study of T cells after yellow fever vaccination. Study-wide points: Abundant clonotypes (contaminants from the bulk population) could be present in FACS-sorted repertoires.

V shed 7 bases and J shed 2 bases, with 18 bases lying between them. Germline CDR1 is SGHRS and CDR2 is YFSETQ. This CDR3 contains 15 residues. This clonotype came up a few times. Antigen unknown. They built TCR cDNA with 5'RACE template switching, a step that put in a universal primer site and UMIs. TCRdb re-called the 5' RACE reads through MiXCR, storing one row per CDR3 protein. The table records around 610,000 distinct CDR3 sequences, approximately 13% of them present only once. This rearrangement joins TRBV5-1 to TRBJ2-5, with D perhaps TRBD2 (6 bases). The sequencing here drew on PBMCs, taken on the day of the yellow fever booster vaccination. The TCR sequence derives from a man aged 30 to 45 who received the YFV17D yellow fever vaccine. The CDR3 is CASGKTLGGQETQYF. In DNA, the CDR3 is TGCGCCAGCGGGAAAACCCTCGGGGGACAAGAGACCCAGTACTTC. The full variable domain, in which reference TRBV5-1 and TRBJ2-5 provide the parts outside the CDR3, is KAGVTQTPRYLIKTRGQQVTLSCSPISGHRSVSWYQQTPGQGLQFLFEYFSETQRNKGNFPGRFSGRQFSNSRSEMNVSTLELGDSALYLCASGKTLGGQETQYFGPGTRLLVL.